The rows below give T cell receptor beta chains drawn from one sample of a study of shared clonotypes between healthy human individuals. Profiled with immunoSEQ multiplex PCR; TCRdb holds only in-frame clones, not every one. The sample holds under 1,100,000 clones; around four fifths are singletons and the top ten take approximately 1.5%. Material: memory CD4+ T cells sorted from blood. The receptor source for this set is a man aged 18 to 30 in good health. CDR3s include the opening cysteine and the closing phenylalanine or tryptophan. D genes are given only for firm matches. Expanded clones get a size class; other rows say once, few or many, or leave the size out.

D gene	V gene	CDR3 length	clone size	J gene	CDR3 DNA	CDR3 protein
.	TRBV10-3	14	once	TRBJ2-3	TGTGCCATCAGTGGTGCTAGCGACACAGATACGCAGTATTTT	CAISGASDTDTQYF
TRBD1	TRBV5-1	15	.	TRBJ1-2	TGCGCCAGCAGCCTACAGTCCGGGACAGGGGGCGGCTACACCTTC	CASSLQSGTGGGYTF
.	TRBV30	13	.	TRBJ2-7	TGTGCCTGGAGTCGAGGGGTTCGGTACGAGCAGTACTTC	CAWSRGVRYEQYF
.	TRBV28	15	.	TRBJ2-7	TGTGCCAGCAGTTCCGGGACCACCAACCCCTACGAGCAGTACTTC	CASSSGTTNPYEQYF
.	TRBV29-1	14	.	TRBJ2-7	TGCAGCGTTGAGAGTGGGAGGGGGGCCTACGAGCAGTACTTC	CSVESGRGAYEQYF
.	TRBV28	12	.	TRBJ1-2	TGTGCCAGCAGGAAAGGGGGATTAGGCTACACCTTC	CASRKGGLGYTF
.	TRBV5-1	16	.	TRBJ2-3	TGCGCCAGCAGCCAAACTAAATCCGGGGCCAGTGATACGCAGTATTTT	CASSQTKSGASDTQYF
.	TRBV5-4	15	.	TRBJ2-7	TGTGCCAGCAGCTTGGAAGGACAGCTTCGGTACGAGCAGTACTTC	CASSLEGQLRYEQYF
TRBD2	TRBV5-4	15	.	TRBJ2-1	TGTGCCAGCAGCTTGGGGCAGCGGGGGGACAATGAGCAGTTCTTC	CASSLGQRGDNEQFF
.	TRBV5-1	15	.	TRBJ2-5	TGCGCCAGCAGCTTGTGGGACGGGGACCAAGAGACCCAGTACTTC	CASSLWDGDQETQYF
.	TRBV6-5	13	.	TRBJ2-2	TGTGCCAGCAGCCGACAGAACACCGGGGAGCTGTTTTTT	CASSRQNTGELFF
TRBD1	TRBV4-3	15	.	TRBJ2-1	TGCGCCAGCAGCCGCGACAGGGTCTCCTACAATGAGCAGTTCTTC	CASSRDRVSYNEQFF
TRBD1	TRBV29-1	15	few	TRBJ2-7	TGCAGCGCCGGGACAGGATATGGTCGGCCCCACGAGCAGTACTTC	CSAGTGYGRPHEQYF
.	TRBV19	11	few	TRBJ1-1	TGTGCCAGTAGGACCCGGTCTGAAGCTTTCTTT	CASRTRSEAFF
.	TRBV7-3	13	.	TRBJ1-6	TGTGCCAGCAGCTCAGACAGGTTTTCACCCCTCCACTTT	CASSSDRFSPLHF
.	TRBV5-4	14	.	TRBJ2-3	TGTGCGTCCAACCCGGGGGCGGGCACAGATACGCAGTATTTT	CASNPGAGTDTQYF
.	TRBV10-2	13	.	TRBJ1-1	TGCGCCAGCAGGAGGGCTATCAACACTGAAGCTTTCTTT	CASRRAINTEAFF
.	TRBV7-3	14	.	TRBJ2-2	TGTGCCAGCAGCTCCGCAGGGGCCGCCGGGGAGCTGTTTTTT	CASSSAGAAGELFF
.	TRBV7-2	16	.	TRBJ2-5	TGTGCCAGCAGCACCCGTGATACACAGCCCTGGGAGACCCAGTACTTC	CASSTRDTQPWETQYF
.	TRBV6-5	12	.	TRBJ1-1	TGTGCCAGCAGTTACGGGGGGCGCGAAGCTTTCTTT	CASSYGGREAFF
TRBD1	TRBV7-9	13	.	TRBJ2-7	TGTGCCAGCAGCTTGGACAGGGATGCCGAGCAGTACTTC	CASSLDRDAEQYF
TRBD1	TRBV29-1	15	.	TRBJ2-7	TGCAGCGTTGAAAATAGGACAGGGGGGACATTCAGGCAGTACTTC	CSVENRTGGTFRQYF
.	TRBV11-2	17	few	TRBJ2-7	TGTGCCAGCAGCTTAGATCGTTGGGGGGGCATGTCCTACGAGCAGTACTTC	CASSLDRWGGMSYEQYF
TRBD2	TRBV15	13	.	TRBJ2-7	TGTGCCACCAGCAAGCGGGACTCCTACGAGCAGTACTTC	CATSKRDSYEQYF
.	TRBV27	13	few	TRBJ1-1	TGTGCCAGCAGTCAACAGGGAAGGACTGAAGCTTTCTTT	CASSQQGRTEAFF
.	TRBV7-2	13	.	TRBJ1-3	TGTGCCTCTAGCCCAGGGATGGGAAACACCATATATTTT	CASSPGMGNTIYF
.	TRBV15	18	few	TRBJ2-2	TGTGCCACCAGCAGGAAGATGTATGGCCTAGCCGGCACCGGGGAGCTGTTTTTT	CATSRKMYGLAGTGELFF
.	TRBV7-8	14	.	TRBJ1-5	TGTGCCAGCAGCTTAGGGGGGCGGAATCAGCCCCAGCATTTT	CASSLGGRNQPQHF
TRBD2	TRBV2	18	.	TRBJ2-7	TGTGCCAGCAGTGACGGGCCCGGACTAGCGGGGGTGTCGGGCGAGCAGTACTTC	CASSDGPGLAGVSGEQYF
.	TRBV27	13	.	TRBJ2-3	TGTGCCAGCAGCACCCAGGGAGTAGATACGCAGTATTTT	CASSTQGVDTQYF
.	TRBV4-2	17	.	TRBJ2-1	TGTGCCAGCAGCCCAGACCGCCGGGACTCGTCCTATGGGGGGCAGTTCTTC	CASSPDRRDSSYGGQFF
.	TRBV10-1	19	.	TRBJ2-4	TGCGCCTACGACAGGCAGCGGGGCGGGGTTTGTTTAGCCAAAAACATTCAGTACTTC	CAYDRQRGGVCLAKNIQYF
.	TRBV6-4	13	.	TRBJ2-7	TGTGCCGGCACTCCGAGGGAAAACTACGAGCAGTACTTC	CAGTPRENYEQYF
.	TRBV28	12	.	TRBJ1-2	TGTGCCAGCAGTTTGTTAGGGAATGGCTACACCTTC	CASSLLGNGYTF
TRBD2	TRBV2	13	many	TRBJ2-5	TGTGCCAGCACCGGCGGACTAGGAGAGACCCAGTACTTC	CASTGGLGETQYF
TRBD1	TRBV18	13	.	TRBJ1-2	TGTGCCAGCTCGCTCGACAGGGAACGGGGCTACACCTTC	CASSLDRERGYTF
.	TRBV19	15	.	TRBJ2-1	TGTGCCAGTAGTATGAGAAAGAGCTCCTACAATGAGCAGTTCTTC	CASSMRKSSYNEQFF